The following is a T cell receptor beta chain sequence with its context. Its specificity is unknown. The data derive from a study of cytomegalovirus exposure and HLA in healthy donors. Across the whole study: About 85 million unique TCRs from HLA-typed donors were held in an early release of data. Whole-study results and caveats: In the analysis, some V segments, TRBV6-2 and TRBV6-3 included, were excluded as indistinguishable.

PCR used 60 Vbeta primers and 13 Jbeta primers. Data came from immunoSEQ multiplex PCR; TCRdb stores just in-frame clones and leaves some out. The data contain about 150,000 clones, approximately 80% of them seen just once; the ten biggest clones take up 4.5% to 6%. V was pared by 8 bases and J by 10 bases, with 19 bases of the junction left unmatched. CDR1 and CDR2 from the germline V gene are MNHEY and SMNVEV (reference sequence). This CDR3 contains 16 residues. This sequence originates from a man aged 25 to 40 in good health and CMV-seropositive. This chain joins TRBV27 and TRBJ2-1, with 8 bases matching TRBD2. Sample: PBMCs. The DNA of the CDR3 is TGTGCCAGCGGCTTTGTCGGGGGGGGCTATGGTAAGGAGCAGTTCTTC. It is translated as CASGFVGGGYGKEQFF.